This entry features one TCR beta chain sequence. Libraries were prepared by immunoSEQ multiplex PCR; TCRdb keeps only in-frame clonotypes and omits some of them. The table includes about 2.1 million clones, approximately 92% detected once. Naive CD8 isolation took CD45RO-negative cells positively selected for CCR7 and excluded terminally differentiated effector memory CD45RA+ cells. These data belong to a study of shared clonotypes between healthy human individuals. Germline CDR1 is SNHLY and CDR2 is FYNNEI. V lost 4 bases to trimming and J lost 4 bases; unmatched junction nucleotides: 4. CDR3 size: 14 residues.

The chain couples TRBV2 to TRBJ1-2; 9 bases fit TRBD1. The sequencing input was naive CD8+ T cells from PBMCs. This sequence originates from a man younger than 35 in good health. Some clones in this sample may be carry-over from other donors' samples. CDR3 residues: CASSAPDRGYGYTF. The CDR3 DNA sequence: TGTGCCAGCAGTGCACCGGACAGGGGCTATGGCTACACCTTC. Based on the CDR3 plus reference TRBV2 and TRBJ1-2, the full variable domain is EPEVTQTPSHQVTQMGQEVILRCVPISNHLYFYWYRQILGQKVEFLVSFYNNEISEKSEIFDDQFSVERPDGSNFTLKIRSTKLEDSAMYFCASSAPDRGYGYTFGSGTRLTVV.